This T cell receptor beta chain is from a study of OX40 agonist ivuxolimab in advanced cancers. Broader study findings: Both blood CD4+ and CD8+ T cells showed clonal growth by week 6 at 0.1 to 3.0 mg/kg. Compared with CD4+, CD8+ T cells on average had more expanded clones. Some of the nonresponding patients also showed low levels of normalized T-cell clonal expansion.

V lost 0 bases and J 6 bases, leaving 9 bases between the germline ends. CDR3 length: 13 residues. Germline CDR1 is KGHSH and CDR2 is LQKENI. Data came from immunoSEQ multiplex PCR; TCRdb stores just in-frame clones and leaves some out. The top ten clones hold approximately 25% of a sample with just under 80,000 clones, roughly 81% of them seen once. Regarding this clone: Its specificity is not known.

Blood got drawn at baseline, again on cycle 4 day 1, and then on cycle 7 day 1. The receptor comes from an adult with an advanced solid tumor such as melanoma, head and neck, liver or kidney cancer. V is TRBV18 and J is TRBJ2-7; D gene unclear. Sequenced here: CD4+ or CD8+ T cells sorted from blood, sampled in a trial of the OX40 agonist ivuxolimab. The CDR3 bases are TGTGCCAGCTCACCACCCCTGGCAAGCGAGCAGTACTTC. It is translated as CASSPPLASEQYF.